These 27 T cell receptor beta chains came from one sample sequenced in a study of shared clonotypes between healthy human individuals. Produced via immunoSEQ multiplex PCR; TCRdb's table is partial and in-frame only. The data show nearly 1,000,000 clones, 60% to 85% seen once. Sequenced input: memory CD4+ T cells sorted from blood. The subset is: CD45RA-negative fraction. The receptors stem from a man aged 18 to 29 in good health.

The chain has TRBV10-2 and TRBJ2-3; 8 bases match TRBD2. The trim removed 6 bases at V and 1 base at J, leaving 9 bases unmatched. CDR3 length: 16 amino acids. Germline-derived CDR1 and CDR2 are WSHSY and SAAADI. The CDR3 DNA follows: TGCGCCAGCAGGGTAAGAGCGGGAGAAGGCACAGATACGCAGTATTTT. It codes for CASRVRAGEGTDTQYF.

In this sample, this clone turned up a few times. The V call is TRBV15, the J call TRBJ2-5; 8 bases match TRBD2. The length of the CDR3 is 15 residues. CDR1 is LNHNV, CDR2 YYDKDF, per germline (reference sequence). V was clipped by 2 bases and J by 3 bases; unmatched bases: 5. CDR3 region: CATSRSGLGEETQYF. The DNA for the CDR3 is TGTGCCACCAGCAGATCGGGACTAGGGGAAGAGACCCAGTACTTC.

The V gene is TRBV15, the J gene TRBJ2-5; D is unresolved. CDR3 length: 13 residues. CDR1 and CDR2 from the germline V gene are LNHNV and YYDKDF (reference sequence). V lost 5 bases, J lost 3 bases, and 10 bases lay in between. The DNA for the CDR3 is TGTGCCACCAGCCCCGGTCTTAAAGAGACCCAGTACTTC. Its translation: CATSPGLKETQYF.

The V and J genes are TRBV5-6 and TRBJ1-1, with D uncertain. The germline CDR1 and CDR2 sequences are SGHDT and YYEEEE. This CDR3 is 14 amino acids long. V was pared by 0 bases and J by 6 bases, with 12 bases between. The DNA of the CDR3 is TGTGCCAGCAGCTTGGGGCAACCCGGGCCTGAAGCTTTCTTT. Encoded protein: CASSLGQPGPEAFF.

The gene calls are TRBV6-1 and TRBJ1-2; a possible D gene is TRBD1 (6 bases). V was clipped by 3 bases and J by 4 bases, with 24 bases between them. This CDR3 spans 18 amino acids. Germline V gene sequence: CDR1 MNHNS, CDR2 SASEGT. CDR3 bases: TGTGCCAGCAGTGAGTCTGCCCCCCTGGACAGACGGACCTATGGCTACACCTTC. Translated: CASSESAPLDRRTYGYTF.

The chain carries TRBV6-1 and TRBJ2-1; 11 positions agree with TRBD2. Germline V lookup: CDR1 MNHNS, CDR2 SASEGT. V lost 1 base, J lost 9 bases, and 5 bases stayed unmatched. This CDR3 is 15 amino acids long. The DNA of the CDR3 is TGTGCCAGCAGTGAAGATAGCGGGGGGGCCGTTGAGCAGTTCTTC. Its translation is CASSEDSGGAVEQFF.

The chain employs TRBV19 and TRBJ2-7, with a possible D match to TRBD1 (6 bases). Germline V lookup: CDR1 LNHDA, CDR2 SQIVND (reference sequence). The CDR3 is made up of 14 amino acids. The V and J ends lost 10 bases and 6 bases respectively, with 22 bases between them. DNA for the CDR3: TGTGCCACCCAGAAAAACAGGGCGCTCCGCGAGCAGTACTTC. Encoded protein: CATQKNRALREQYF. Drawing the rest from reference TRBV19 and TRBJ2-7, the complete variable domain is DGGITQSPKYLFRKEGQNVTLSCEQNLNHDAMYWYRQDPGQGLRLIYYSQIVNDFQKGDIAEGYSVSREKKESFPLTVTSAQKNPTAFYLCATQKNRALREQYFGPGTRLTVT.

V is TRBV5-6 and J is TRBJ1-2, with unresolved D. The V gene's germline CDR1 is SGHDT and CDR2 YYEEEE. The V end was cut by 0 bases, the J end by 4 bases, with 13 bases between. The CDR3 runs 15 residues. The CDR3 protein is CASSLELRNTYGYTF. The CDR3 nucleotides read TGTGCCAGCAGCTTGGAACTGCGCAACACCTATGGCTACACCTTC.

The V call is TRBV7-2, the J call TRBJ2-5; D is ambiguous. The CDR3 is 14 residues long. The germline CDR1 and CDR2 sequences are SGHTA and FQGNSA. Trimming stripped 5 bases from V and 0 bases from J, with 10 bases between. The CDR3 sequence: CASSGVRYQETQYF. DNA of the CDR3: TGTGCCAGCAGCGGAGTACGATACCAAGAGACCCAGTACTTC.

A single count supports this clone. J is TRBJ2-7 and V is TRBV27, with D possibly TRBD1 on 5 matching bases. The V end was cut by 5 bases, the J end by 4 bases, with 15 bases between. This CDR3 has 14 amino acids. The germline V gene has CDR1 MNHEY and CDR2 SMNVEV (reference sequence). The CDR3 loop reads CASSPWGSSYEQYF. For the CDR3, the DNA is TGTGCCAGCAGTCCCTGGGGCTCATCATACGAGCAGTACTTC.

Written as DNA, the CDR3 is TGCGCCAGCAGGGCCGGGACAGGGGGAACTGAAGCTTTCTTT. Amino acid sequence: CASRAGTGGTEAFF. The gene calls are TRBV5-1 and TRBJ1-1, with TRBD1 identical over 11 bases. The CDR3 loop spans 14 amino acids. The germline V gene has CDR1 SGHRS and CDR2 YFSETQ. Losses at the gene ends were 5 bases for V and 5 bases for J; bases not matched to a gene: 5.

The CDR3 DNA sequence: TGTGCCAGCAGTGATCAGGGCTACACTGAAGCTTTCTTT. Its translation: CASSDQGYTEAFF. The chain employs TRBV6-1 and TRBJ1-1, with a possible D match to TRBD1 (5 bases). This CDR3 region has 13 residues. Trimming took 3 bases from V and 3 from J, leaving 8 bases between them. The V gene's germline CDR1 is MNHNS and CDR2 SASEGT.

The chain joins TRBV11-2 to TRBJ1-5; D remains ambiguous. CDR1 and CDR2 (germline): SGHAT, FQNNGV. V dropped 0 bases and J dropped 2 bases, with 8 bases sitting between them. The CDR3 is made up of 15 amino acids. CDR3: CASSLDRGRNQPQHF. The CDR3 DNA reads as TGTGCCAGCAGCTTAGATCGGGGTCGCAATCAGCCCCAGCATTTT.

This clone was seen a few times. V usage is TRBV6-1 and J usage is TRBJ2-2; the D gene is possibly TRBD1 (6 bases). CDR3 size: 15 residues. Germline CDR1 and CDR2: MNHNS and SASEGT. The germline V and J ends were trimmed by 6 bases and 4 bases, with 15 bases remaining between them. CDR3 nucleotide sequence: TGTGCCAGCAGGGCCGTGGGGGCGGGCACCGGGGAGCTGTTTTTT. It yields the protein CASRAVGAGTGELFF.

This clone has more than one count but fewer than ten. The rearrangement joins TRBV4-2 to TRBJ2-6; D possibly corresponds to TRBD1 (5 bases). The length of the CDR3 is 16 residues. Germline CDR1 and CDR2: LGHNA and YNFKEQ. Deletions cut 0 bases from V and 0 bases from J, with 6 bases between. The CDR3 sequence is CASSQDQGSGANVLTF. The CDR3 region has the DNA TGTGCCAGCAGCCAAGATCAGGGCTCTGGGGCCAACGTCCTGACTTTC.

The rearrangement links TRBV7-2 to TRBJ2-3, with 14 bases identical to TRBD2. Germline values: CDR1 SGHTA, CDR2 FQGNSA. After removal of 0 bases from V and 4 bases from J, the junction contained 6 bases not matched to a gene. This CDR3 comprises 18 residues. For the CDR3, the DNA is TGTGCCAGCAGCTTAGCCTTGACTAGCGGGAGGGGGGCAGATACGCAGTATTTT. This codes for CASSLALTSGRGADTQYF.

The V gene is TRBV10-1, the J gene TRBJ1-1; D is uncertain. CDR3 length equals 13 residues. Trimming shortened V by 1 base and J by 7 bases, and 10 bases separated the two germline ends. Germline V gene lookup returns CDR1 WNHNN and CDR2 SYGVQD (reference sequence). CDR3 nucleotides: TGCGCCAGCAGTGAGTTTTGGTACAGTGAAGCTTTCTTT. The encoded protein is CASSEFWYSEAFF.

The chain couples TRBV6-5 to TRBJ1-5; D is uncertain. The V gene's germline CDR1 is MNHEY and CDR2 SVGAGI. CDR3 size: 14 residues. The ends were cut back, 2 bases at V and 8 bases at J, with 13 bases in the middle. The DNA for the CDR3 is TGTGCCAGCAGTTACACTTCAAAAACTGAGCCCCAGCATTTT. Its translation: CASSYTSKTEPQHF.

This clone came up a few times. This sequence joins TRBV5-4 and TRBJ1-2; possibly TRBD1 for D (6 bases). This CDR3 comprises 13 residues. Germline V gene sequence: CDR1 SGHNT, CDR2 YYREEE (reference sequence). V lost 2 bases and J lost 4, with 9 bases in between. CDR3 DNA: TGTGCCAGCAGCTTAGGGGGAGTCTATGGCTACACCTTC. The encoded protein is CASSLGGVYGYTF.

CDR3 residues: CASSATPGLGSPLHF. The CDR3 bases are TGTGCCAGCAGCGCCACTCCTGGCCTAGGGTCACCCCTCCACTTT. V gene TRBV7-3 combines with J gene TRBJ1-6; no clear D. Germline V CDR1 and CDR2: SGHTA, FQGTGA. The V and J ends lost 5 bases and 10 bases respectively, with 18 bases between them. The CDR3 is 15 amino acids. Full variable domain (missing parts from reference TRBV7-3 and TRBJ1-6): GAGVSQTPSNKVTEKGKYVELRCDPISGHTALYWYRQSLGQGPEFLIYFQGTGAADDSGLPNDRFFAVRPEGSVSTLKIQRTERGDSAVYLCASSATPGLGSPLHFGNGTRLTVT.

The rearrangement uses TRBV19 and TRBJ1-3; no clear D gene. Germline CDR1 and CDR2: LNHDA and SQIVND (reference sequence). The CDR3 has 14 residues. The V end was cut by 0 bases, the J end by 4 bases, with 7 bases between. The CDR3 loop is CASSIDDLGNTIYF. The CDR3, as DNA: TGTGCCAGTAGTATAGATGACCTGGGAAACACCATATATTTT.

The chain joins TRBV7-2 to TRBJ1-4; a weak D match, TRBD1 (5 bases). CDR3 length equals 14 residues. The ends were cut back, 5 bases at V and 8 bases at J, with 15 bases in the middle. Germline CDR1 SGHTA, CDR2 FQGNSA. CDR3 region: CASSQGGSREKLFF. In DNA, the CDR3 is TGTGCCAGCAGCCAGGGAGGGTCCAGAGAAAAACTGTTTTTT.

This clone was found a few times. The chain combines TRBV6-1 with TRBJ1-1; D not resolved. V dropped 5 bases and J dropped 6 bases, with 16 bases sitting between them. The CDR3 covers 14 residues. Germline CDR1 is MNHNS and CDR2 is SASEGT. CDR3: CASSPLVAGAEAFF. CDR3 bases: TGTGCCAGCAGTCCCCTTGTCGCCGGGGCTGAAGCTTTCTTT.

This clone has just one count. The V gene is TRBV9, the J gene TRBJ2-7, with TRBD1 as a possible D gene (6 bases). This CDR3 contains 16 residues. Germline lookup yields CDR1 SGDLS and CDR2 YYNGEE. Trimming shortened V by 4 bases and J by 4 bases, and 21 bases separated the two germline ends. The CDR3 is CASSRVGYRVSYEQYF. CDR3 DNA sequence: TGTGCCAGCAGCAGGGTGGGGTACAGGGTATCATACGAGCAGTACTTC.

The chain uses TRBV20-1 and TRBJ1-4; D gene unclear. The CDR3 extends over 10 amino acids. Germline values: CDR1 DFQATT, CDR2 SNEGSKA (reference sequence). The V end lost 5 bases, the J end lost 9 bases, and 7 bases lay between the germline ends. The CDR3 DNA follows: TGCAGTGCTGGCCCCCAAAAACTGTTTTTT. Its translation: CSAGPQKLFF.

This chain joins TRBV4-1 and TRBJ2-1; 9 nucleotides agree with TRBD2. With 1 base clipped from V and 0 bases from J, the junction kept 4 bases outside the gene matches. The CDR3 covers 17 residues. The V gene's germline CDR1 is MGHRA and CDR2 YSYEKL. CDR3 in amino acids: CASSQGVLAGSYNEQFF. CDR3 coding DNA: TGCGCCAGCAGCCAAGGGGTACTAGCGGGCTCCTACAATGAGCAGTTCTTC.

The chain combines TRBV30 with TRBJ1-4; the D gene is possibly TRBD1 (5 bases). Germline V gives CDR1 GTSNPN, CDR2 SVGIG (reference sequence). V shed 5 bases and J shed 6 bases, with 13 bases lying between them. CDR3 length: 13 residues. The CDR3: CAWRQTKDEKLFF. CDR3 DNA: TGTGCCTGGCGACAGACGAAGGATGAAAAACTGTTTTTT.